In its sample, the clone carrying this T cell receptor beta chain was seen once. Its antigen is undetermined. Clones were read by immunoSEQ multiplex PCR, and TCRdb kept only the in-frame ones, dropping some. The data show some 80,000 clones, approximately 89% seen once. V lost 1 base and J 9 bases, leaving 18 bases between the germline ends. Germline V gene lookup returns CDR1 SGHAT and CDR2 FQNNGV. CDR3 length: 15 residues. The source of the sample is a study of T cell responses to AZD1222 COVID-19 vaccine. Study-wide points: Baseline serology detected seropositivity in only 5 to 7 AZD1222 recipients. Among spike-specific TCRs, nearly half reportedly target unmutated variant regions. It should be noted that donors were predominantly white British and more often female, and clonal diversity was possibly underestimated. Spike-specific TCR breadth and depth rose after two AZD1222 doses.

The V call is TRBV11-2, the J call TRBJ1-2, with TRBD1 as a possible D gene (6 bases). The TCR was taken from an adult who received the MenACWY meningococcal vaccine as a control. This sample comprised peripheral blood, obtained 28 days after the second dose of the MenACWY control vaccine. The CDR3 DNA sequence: TGTGCCAGCAGCTTAGTTGGTGGGACAAGGTACAGCTACACCTTC. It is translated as CASSLVGGTRYSYTF.